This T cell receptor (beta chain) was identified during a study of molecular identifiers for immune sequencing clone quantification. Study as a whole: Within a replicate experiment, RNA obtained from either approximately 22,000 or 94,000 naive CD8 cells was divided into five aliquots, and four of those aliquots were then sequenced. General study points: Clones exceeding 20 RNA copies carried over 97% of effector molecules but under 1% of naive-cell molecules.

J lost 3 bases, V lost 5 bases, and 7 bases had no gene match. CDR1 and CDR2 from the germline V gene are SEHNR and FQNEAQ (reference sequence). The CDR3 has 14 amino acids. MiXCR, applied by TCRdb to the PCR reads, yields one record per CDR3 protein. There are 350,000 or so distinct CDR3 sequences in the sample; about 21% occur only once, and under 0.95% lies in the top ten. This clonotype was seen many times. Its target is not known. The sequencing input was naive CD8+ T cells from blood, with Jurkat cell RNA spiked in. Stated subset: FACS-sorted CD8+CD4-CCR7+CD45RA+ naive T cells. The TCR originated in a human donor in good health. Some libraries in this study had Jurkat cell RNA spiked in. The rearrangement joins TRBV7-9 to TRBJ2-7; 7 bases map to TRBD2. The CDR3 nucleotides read TGTGCCAGCAGCCCCCTCGGACTAGTCTACGAGCAGTACTTC. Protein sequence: CASSPLGLVYEQYF.